A single T cell receptor (beta chain) is shown here with its context. Its antigen remains unidentified. This specimen comes from a study of OX40 agonist ivuxolimab in advanced cancers. Study-wide findings and caveats: CD4+ and CD8+ blood T cells expanded clonally by week 6 at 0.1 to 3.0 mg/kg.

TCRdb keeps only in-frame clones here, not all; method: immunoSEQ multiplex PCR. The sample has 45,000 to 70,000 clones, roughly 90% seen once. CDR1 is SGHNT and CDR2 is YYREEE in the germline V gene (reference sequence). The CDR3 is 12 residues long. Trimming pared 5 bases from V and 2 bases from J, leaving 7 bases between. Sequenced material: CD4+ or CD8+ T cells sorted from blood, taken in a trial of the OX40 agonist ivuxolimab. This chain connects TRBV5-4 to TRBJ2-5; TRBD1 is a possible D gene (5 bases). The TCR sequence derives from an adult with an advanced solid tumor such as melanoma, head and neck, liver or kidney cancer. CDR3 sequence: CASRSGQETQYF. CDR3 DNA sequence: TGTGCCAGCAGATCAGGGCAAGAGACCCAGTACTTC. Variable domain in full (rest from reference TRBV5-4 and TRBJ2-5): ETGVTQSPTHLIKTRGQQVTLRCSSQSGHNTVSWYQQALGQGPQFIFQYYREEENGRGNFPPRFSGLQFPNYSSELNVNALELDDSALYLCASRSGQETQYFGPGTRLLVL.